This T cell receptor (beta chain) comes out of a study of blood T cell repertoires in COVID-19 (dated by TCRdb to 2018 to 2020). A note on the overall study: Samples covering the acute and convalescent phases of COVID-19 were provided by collaborators in the United States, Italy and Spain. The repertoires were released in a freely available public database intended as a resource for research on the immune response to SARS-CoV-2. The prospective study material was composed of cDNA or gDNA derived from T cells, B-cell-depleted T cells, or PBMCs. The dataset comprised deeply sampled blood TCRbeta repertoires from subjects exposed to, actively infected with, or recovered from COVID-19. HLA class I and class II types, where available, came from metadata supplied by the sample provider rather than from assay-based typing. A de-identified subject ID, COVID-19 status, age in years and sex were almost always included in the sample metadata. Samples were obtained from the ongoing ImmuneRACE study (first 160 participants) and from about 1,300 subjects provided by 6 global collaborators.

The immunoSEQ Assay, a bias-controlled multiplex PCR, was used to amplify TCRbeta CDR3 regions from genomic DNA. In the authors' own workflow: Nucleated cell counts per sample were estimated from amplification of reference gene primers within the assay. To quantify the absolute abundance of each unique TCRbeta CDR3 rearrangement, sequence reads were collapsed and filtered. Productive Simpson clonality was computed per sample as the square root of Simpson's diversity index over productive rearrangements. In its TCRdb copy, this immuneACCESS table keeps in-frame sequences only and misses some clones. Where compared with another copy, unresolved V genes explain less than half of these, and the others have no known cause. V and J calls and clone size are those listed in that table; D and trimming were worked out from the DNA. This sample holds approximately 200,000 clones; roughly nine tenths were observed only once. 3% to 3.5% of the sample lies in the top ten.

This clone appeared a single time. Its antigen target is currently unknown. Per-nucleotide qualities are absent, and no much larger clonotype sits a single base away. Participants in the prospective study were aged about 18 to 90 years, lived in over 20 United States geographic areas, and enrolled through a virtual design. In the prospective study, participants were assigned to cohorts based on the clinical history participants reported in a screening survey and a study questionnaire. In the prospective study, mobile phlebotomists collected whole blood, serum and a nasopharyngeal or oropharyngeal swab from each participant. Additional blood draws and questionnaires over an approximately 2-month period could optionally be provided by prospective study participants. Before DNA extraction, blood samples from the prospective study were shipped at room temperature or frozen. V and J are truncated by 0 bases and 5 bases respectively, leaving an intervening sequence of 6 bases. In the germline V gene, CDR1 corresponds to SGHDT and CDR2 to YYEEEE. The CDR3 runs 14 amino acids, cysteine and phenylalanine included. Here the CDR3 DNA is all that survives: 42 bases in frame from base 1.

Overall results and qualifications from the work: Clinical and demographic metadata were provided uncurated, with the amount varying by source and participant.

This TCR derives from a woman under 30 in a cohort exposed to, infected with or recovered from COVID-19 (not recorded which). This sequence uses TRBV5-6 and TRBJ1-6; the D gene cannot be resolved reliably. The sample taken for sequencing was PBMCs or T cells enriched from blood (not recorded which). This receptor carries the CDR3 CASSLGGHNSPLHF. The nucleotides read TGTGCCAGCAGCTTGGGTGGGCATAATTCACCCCTCCACTTT. The entire variable domain, with the stretches around the CDR3 drawn from the reference TRBV5-6 and TRBJ1-6 proteins, is DAGVTQSPTHLIKTRGQQVTLRCSPKSGHDTVSWYQQALGQGPQFIFQYYEEEERQRGNFPDRFSGHQFPNYSSELNVNALLLGDSALYLCASSLGGHNSPLHFGNGTRLTVT.